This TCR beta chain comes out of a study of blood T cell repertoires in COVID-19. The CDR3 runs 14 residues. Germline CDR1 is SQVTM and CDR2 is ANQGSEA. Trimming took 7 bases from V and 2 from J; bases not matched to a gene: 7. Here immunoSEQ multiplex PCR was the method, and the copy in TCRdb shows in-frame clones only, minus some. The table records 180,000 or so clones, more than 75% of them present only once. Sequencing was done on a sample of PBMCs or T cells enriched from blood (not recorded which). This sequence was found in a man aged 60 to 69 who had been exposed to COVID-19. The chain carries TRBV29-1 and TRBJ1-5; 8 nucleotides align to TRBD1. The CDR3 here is CSALTGAGNQPQHF. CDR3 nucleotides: TGCAGCGCCCTGACAGGGGCGGGCAATCAGCCCCAGCATTTT.